This T cell receptor (beta chain) was obtained from a study of response to subunit inactivated influenza vaccine. Whole-study findings and limits: The authors suggested that every seasonal influenza vaccination recruits few new T cells.

Using its own MiXCR run on the RT-PCR reads, TCRdb lists one record per CDR3 protein. The sample yields fewer than 800,000 distinct CDR3 sequences, 15% to 19% seen once. This clonotype came up many times. Its antigen is currently unknown. Per the germline V gene, CDR1 is SGHDT and CDR2 is YYEEEE. CDR3 length: 15 amino acids. V was clipped by 0 bases and J by 0 bases, with 9 bases between them. The sample here was PBMCs from blood, taken 11 to 12 days after vaccination. V usage is TRBV5-6 and J usage is TRBJ2-5, with D unresolved. This sequence was found in a man in his fifties or sixties who received an inactivated influenza vaccine. The CDR3 is CASSLVTVYQETQYF. DNA of the CDR3: TGTGCCAGCAGCTTGGTTACAGTTTACCAAGAGACCCAGTACTTC.